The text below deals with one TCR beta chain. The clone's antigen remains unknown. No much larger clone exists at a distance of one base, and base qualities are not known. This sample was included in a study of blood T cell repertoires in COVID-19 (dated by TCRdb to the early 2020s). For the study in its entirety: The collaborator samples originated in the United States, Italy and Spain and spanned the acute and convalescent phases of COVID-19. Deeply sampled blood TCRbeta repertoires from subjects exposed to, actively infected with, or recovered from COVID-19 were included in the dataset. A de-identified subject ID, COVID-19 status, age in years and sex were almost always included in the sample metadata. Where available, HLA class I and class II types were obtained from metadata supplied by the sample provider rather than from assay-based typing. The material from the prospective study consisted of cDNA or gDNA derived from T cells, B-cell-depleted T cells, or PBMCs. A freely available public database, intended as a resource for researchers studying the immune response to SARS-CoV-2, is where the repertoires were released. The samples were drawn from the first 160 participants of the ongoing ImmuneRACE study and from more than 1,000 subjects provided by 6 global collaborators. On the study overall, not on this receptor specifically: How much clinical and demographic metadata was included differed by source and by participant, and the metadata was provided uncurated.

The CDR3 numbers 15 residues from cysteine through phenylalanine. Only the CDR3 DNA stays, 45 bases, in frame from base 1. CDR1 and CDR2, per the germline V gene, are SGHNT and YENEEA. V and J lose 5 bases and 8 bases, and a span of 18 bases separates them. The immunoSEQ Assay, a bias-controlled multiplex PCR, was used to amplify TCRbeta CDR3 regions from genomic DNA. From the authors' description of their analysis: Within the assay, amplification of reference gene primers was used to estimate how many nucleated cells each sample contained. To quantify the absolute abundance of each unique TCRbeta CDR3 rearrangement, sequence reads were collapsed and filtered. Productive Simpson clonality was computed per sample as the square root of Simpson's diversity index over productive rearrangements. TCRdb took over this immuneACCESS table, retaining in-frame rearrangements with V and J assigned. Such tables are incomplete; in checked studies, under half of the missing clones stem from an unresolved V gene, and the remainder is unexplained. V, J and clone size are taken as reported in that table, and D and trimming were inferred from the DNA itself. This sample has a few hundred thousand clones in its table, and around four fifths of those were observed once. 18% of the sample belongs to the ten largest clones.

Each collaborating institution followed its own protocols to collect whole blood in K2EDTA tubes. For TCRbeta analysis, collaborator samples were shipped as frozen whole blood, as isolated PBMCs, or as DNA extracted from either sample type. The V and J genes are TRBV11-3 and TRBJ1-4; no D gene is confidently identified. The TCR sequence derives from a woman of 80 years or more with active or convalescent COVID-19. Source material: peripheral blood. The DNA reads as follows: TGTGCCAGCAGCGCGGGTCCCCAAGGGAACGAAAAACTGTTTTTT. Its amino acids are CASSAGPQGNEKLFF.